One and the same sample provided the 18 T cell receptor beta chains below, sequenced in a study of response to subunit inactivated influenza vaccine. Each CDR3 protein is one row after TCRdb ran MiXCR on the RT-PCR reads. Here the sample spans hundreds of thousands of distinct CDR3 sequences, roughly 25% being singletons. Source: CD4+ T cells sorted from PBMCs, taken more than 4 days after vaccination. The receptors stem from a man aged 50 or older who received an inactivated influenza vaccine.

In this sample, this clonotype turned up a few times. The chain is built from TRBV20-1 and TRBJ2-1; 7 bases line up with TRBD2. The V gene's germline CDR1 is DFQATT and CDR2 SNEGSKA (reference sequence). The CDR3 is 14 amino acids. Trimming took 7 bases from V and 2 from J; bases not matched to a gene: 8. CDR3 nucleotide sequence: TGCAGTGGGGCCGCCGGGGGGACCTACAATGAGCAGTTCTTC. This sequence encodes CSGAAGGTYNEQFF.

This clonotype was seen once. The V call is TRBV5-1, the J call TRBJ2-3; 7 bases line up with TRBD2. The trim removed 0 bases at V and 0 bases at J, leaving 10 bases unmatched. Germline CDR1 is SGHRS and CDR2 is YFSETQ. The CDR3 spans 18 residues. Written as DNA, the CDR3 is TGCGCCAGCAGCTTGGTTTTGACTAGCACTTCTAGCACAGATACGCAGTATTTT. Its protein is CASSLVLTSTSSTDTQYF. Full variable domain (missing parts from reference TRBV5-1 and TRBJ2-3): KAGVTQTPRYLIKTRGQQVTLSCSPISGHRSVSWYQQTPGQGLQFLFEYFSETQRNKGNFPGRFSGRQFSNSRSEMNVSTLELGDSALYLCASSLVLTSTSSTDTQYFGPGTRLTVL.

The chain joins TRBV4-2 to TRBJ2-6; 15 positions agree with TRBD2. The CDR3 runs 20 residues. Germline lookup yields CDR1 LGHNA and CDR2 YNFKEQ. V shed 8 bases and J 0 bases; nucleotides not matched to a gene: 11. The CDR3 is CASGIPGLAGGSSGANVLTF. DNA for the CDR3: TGTGCCAGCGGGATTCCGGGACTAGCGGGAGGAAGCTCTGGGGCCAACGTCCTGACTTTC.

This clonotype has just a few counts. This chain joins TRBV29-1 and TRBJ2-1, with D possibly being TRBD2 (6 bases). Trimming left V 4 bases short and J 4 bases short, with 8 bases between. The CDR3 loop spans 12 amino acids. The germline CDR1 and CDR2 sequences are SQVTM and ANQGSEA. CDR3 in DNA: TGCAGCGTTGGTCGGGGGTACAATGAGCAGTTCTTC. This encodes CSVGRGYNEQFF.

This clonotype was observed a handful of times. This chain links TRBV29-1 with TRBJ2-1, with 9 bases identical to TRBD1. Germline loops: CDR1 SQVTM, CDR2 ANQGSEA. There are 15 residues in the CDR3. V was pared by 3 bases and J by 3 bases, with 6 bases of the junction left unmatched. CDR3 amino acids: CSVDRGQGYYNEQFF. The CDR3 DNA is TGCAGCGTTGATAGGGGACAGGGATACTACAATGAGCAGTTCTTC.

This clonotype turned up a few times. The chain links TRBV9 to TRBJ2-5; D may be TRBD1 (6 bases). V was cut by 3 bases and J by 10 bases, with 22 bases left in between. CDR3 length: 15 residues. Germline V gene data show CDR1 as SGDLS and CDR2 as YYNGEE. The CDR3 region is CASSAAGTTIKDQYF. The CDR3 nucleotides are TGTGCCAGCAGCGCGGCCGGGACAACCATCAAGGACCAGTACTTC.

This clonotype showed up many times. The J gene is TRBJ2-3, the V gene TRBV4-3, with unresolved D. Germline CDR1 is LGHNA and CDR2 is YSLEER. Trimming took 4 bases from V and 3 from J, leaving 8 bases between them. This CDR3 is built from 13 residues. CDR3 sequence: CASSPRETDTQYF. The CDR3 bases are TGCGCCAGCAGCCCTCGAGAAACAGATACGCAGTATTTT.

The J gene is TRBJ1-1, the V gene TRBV5-5; weak D call: TRBD1 (6 bases). Germline lookup yields CDR1 SGHKS and CDR2 YYEKEE (reference sequence). There are 15 residues in the CDR3. The V end was cut by 1 base, the J end by 3 bases, with 13 bases between. The CDR3: CASSLYVRGDTEAFF. The CDR3 DNA follows: TGTGCCAGCAGCTTGTATGTCAGGGGAGACACTGAAGCTTTCTTT.

The chain is built from TRBV20-1 and TRBJ1-1; tentative D call: TRBD1 (6 bases). V lost 6 bases to trimming and J lost 10 bases, with 21 bases between them. CDR3 length equals 13 residues. The germline V gene has CDR1 DFQATT and CDR2 SNEGSKA (reference sequence). Here the CDR3 reads CSAQGQTKLGAFF. The CDR3 DNA sequence: TGCAGTGCCCAGGGACAAACGAAGCTTGGAGCTTTCTTT.

The CDR3 loop is CSARVLKQGLGPNQPQHF. In DNA, the CDR3 is TGCAGTGCTAGAGTACTGAAACAGGGCCTTGGTCCGAATCAGCCCCAGCATTTT. This chain joins TRBV20-1 and TRBJ1-5, with a weak D call TRBD1 (6 bases). CDR1 DFQATT and CDR2 SNEGSKA come from the germline V gene (reference sequence). The CDR3 runs 18 residues. Trimming took 1 base from V and 4 from J, leaving 23 bases between them.

The sample holds many counts of this clonotype. The chain couples TRBV5-5 to TRBJ2-5, with no clear D. Between the trimmed V and J ends, which lost 4 bases and 4 bases, there was a span of 8 bases. Germline V CDR1 and CDR2: SGHKS, YYEKEE (reference sequence). This CDR3 comprises 12 residues. Written as DNA, the CDR3 is TGTGCCAGCAGCCTGTGGGGAGAGACCCAGTACTTC. This encodes CASSLWGETQYF.

This clonotype was seen only a few times. This chain uses TRBV7-9 with TRBJ1-2; no clear D. This CDR3 is built from 14 residues. Looked up from germline, CDR1 is SEHNR and CDR2 is FQNEAQ (reference sequence). Trimming pared 4 bases from V and 6 bases from J, leaving 15 bases between. This chain's CDR3 is CASSSSGGKNGYTF. The CDR3 bases are TGTGCCAGCAGCTCGTCGGGAGGGAAAAATGGCTACACCTTC.

The sample holds a few counts of this clonotype. This sequence joins TRBV12-3 or TRBV12-4 and TRBJ2-1; TRBD1 is a possible D gene (6 bases). V lost 3 bases and J 8 bases, leaving 23 bases between the germline ends. The CDR3 consists of 17 residues. The CDR3 is CASSFFALDRLADEQFF. CDR3 coding DNA: TGTGCCAGCAGTTTTTTCGCCCTGGACAGATTGGCCGATGAGCAGTTCTTC.

The sample holds a few counts of this clonotype. J is TRBJ1-1 and V is TRBV20-1; D unresolved. The CDR3 totals 15 residues. CDR1 is DFQATT and CDR2 is SNEGSKA in the germline V gene (reference sequence). The V end was cut by 0 bases, the J end by 3 bases, with 14 bases between. The DNA for the CDR3 is TGCAGTGCTAGAGATTTACGTCGGGCGGACACTGAAGCTTTCTTT. Protein: CSARDLRRADTEAFF.

V usage is TRBV30 and J usage is TRBJ2-1; D is possibly TRBD2 (6 bases). V shed 8 bases and J shed 0 bases, with 14 bases lying between them. CDR3 size: 14 residues. The germline V gene encodes CDR1 GTSNPN and CDR2 SVGIG (reference sequence). CDR3 region: CAAIADYSYNEQFF. The CDR3 DNA reads as TGTGCCGCGATAGCGGATTACTCCTACAATGAGCAGTTCTTC.

The chain is built from TRBV24-1 and TRBJ2-1, with D perhaps assigned TRBD1 or TRBD2 (6 bases each). Trimming cost V 4 bases and J 2 bases, with 8 bases left between them. There are 14 residues in the CDR3. Germline assignment: CDR1 KGHDR and CDR2 SFDVKD. CDR3 in amino acids: CATSEGGPYNEQFF. In nucleotides, the CDR3 is TGTGCCACCAGTGAAGGGGGGCCCTACAATGAGCAGTTCTTC.

This clonotype has just a few counts. The genes are TRBV27 and TRBJ1-5; 8 bases align to TRBD1. CDR1 and CDR2 from the germline V gene are MNHEY and SMNVEV (reference sequence). The CDR3 is 17 residues long. V shed 0 bases, J shed 7 bases, and the junction held 11 bases outside the gene matches. The CDR3 coding sequence is TGTGCCAGCAGTTTATCGAAAGGTACAGGGGGTGCGCAGCCCCAGCATTTT. Amino acids: CASSLSKGTGGAQPQHF.

This chain links TRBV28 with TRBJ2-7; D gene unclear. The CDR3 is 12 residues long. Germline CDR1 is MDHEN and CDR2 is SYDVKM. Trimming pared 3 bases from V and 3 bases from J, leaving 6 bases between. Here the CDR3 DNA reads TGTGCCAGCAGTTTTAGTCGCTACGAGCAGTACTTC. It specifies CASSFSRYEQYF.